Listed below are T cell receptor beta chains from one sample, sequenced in a study of blood T cell repertoires in COVID-19. Here immunoSEQ multiplex PCR was the method, and the copy in TCRdb shows in-frame clones only, minus some. The sample lists roughly 100,000 clones, approximately 86% occurring once. Sequencing input: peripheral blood. All receptors come from a woman aged 45-60 years with COVID-19, enrolled during active disease. CDR3s include the opening cysteine and the closing phenylalanine or tryptophan. The D gene is left open where the match is weak. The size of a clone is reported for some rows only, either as once, few or many, or as a class for expanded clones.

v_call,clone_size,j_call,d_call,cdr3_aa,cdr3_nt
TRBV4-1,-,TRBJ2-7,TRBD1,CASSERRTGEGYEQYF,TGCGCCAGCAGCGAAAGACGGACAGGGGAGGGCTACGAGCAGTACTTC
TRBV16,few,TRBJ2-7,TRBD1,CASSQIQDRDSPLEQYF,TGTGCCAGCAGCCAAATACAAGACCGGGACAGCCCGCTCGAGCAGTACTTC
TRBV3-1/TRBV3-2,-,TRBJ1-1,-,CASSQQYTEAFF,TGTGCCAGCAGCCAACAGTACACTGAAGCTTTCTTT
TRBV21-1,-,TRBJ1-2,-,CASSKFFEENTF,TGTGCCAGCAGCAAGTTCTTCGAGGAGAACACCTTC
TRBV9,-,TRBJ2-3,-,CASSVSPSTDTQYF,TGTGCCAGCAGCGTATCCCCTAGCACAGATACGCAGTATTTT
TRBV14,-,TRBJ2-7,-,CASSQERGYEQYF,TGTGCCAGCAGCCAAGAACGGGGCTACGAGCAGTACTTC
TRBV7-9,-,TRBJ1-1,TRBD1,CASSSFGQGIAEAFF,TGTGCCAGCAGCTCGTTCGGACAGGGTATAGCTGAAGCTTTCTTT
TRBV27,-,TRBJ1-4,-,CASGITGFNEKLFF,TGTGCCAGTGGCATAACAGGGTTTAATGAAAAACTGTTTTTT
TRBV4-1,-,TRBJ2-5,-,CASSQDSWVETQYF,TGCGCCAGCAGCCAAGATAGCTGGGTGGAGACCCAGTACTTC
TRBV5-4,-,TRBJ2-7,-,CASSLDRAPEQYF,TGTGCCAGCAGCTTGGACAGGGCTCCCGAGCAGTACTTC
TRBV6-5,-,TRBJ2-3,TRBD2,CASRIAGGDTQYF,TGTGCCAGCAGAATAGCGGGGGGGGATACGCAGTATTTT
TRBV6-6,-,TRBJ1-1,-,CASSPSLSMNTEAFF,TGTGCCAGCAGCCCGTCACTATCTATGAACACTGAAGCTTTCTTT
TRBV5-1,once,TRBJ1-1,-,CASSLQDGSTEAFF,TGCGCCAGCAGCTTACAGGACGGGAGCACTGAAGCTTTCTTT
TRBV2,-,TRBJ1-6,-,CASSVAGAGGSPLHF,TGTGCCAGCAGTGTAGCAGGGGCAGGCGGTTCACCCCTCCACTTT
TRBV12-5,-,TRBJ1-4,TRBD1,CASGLATGGFYVSYEKLFF,TGTGCTAGTGGTTTGGCAACAGGGGGCTTCTATGTTTCGTATGAAAAACTGTTTTTT
TRBV30,-,TRBJ2-3,TRBD2,CAWRGLAGGTQYF,TGTGCCTGGAGAGGACTAGCGGGGGGTACGCAGTATTTT